This T cell receptor (beta chain) was sequenced during a study of vaccination and CD4 T cells after COVID-19. The Oncomine TCR Beta short-read assay sequenced DNA from cultured CD4+ T cells. The authors extracted genomic DNA from cultured CD4+ T cells. Each CDR3 protein gets one entry after TCRdb re-called the PCR reads with MiXCR. The data contain tens of thousands of distinct CDR3 sequences, about 30% of them singletons. The sample's treatment: approximately 11-day PBMC culture with coronavirus spike peptide pools or control peptides (ViraFEST assay). CDR1 and CDR2 from the germline V gene are MNHNS and SASEGT. The CDR3 consists of 15 residues. With V trimmed by 10 bases and J by 0 bases, 8 bases remained unmatched. The sample holds a few counts of this clonotype. Its antigen is unknown.

Material for sequencing was cultured CD4+ T cells from blood. The genes are TRBV6-1 and TRBJ2-2, with 7 bases that match TRBD1. The sequence derives from a human donor with COVID-19. The CDR3 DNA sequence: TGTGCCACTAGCAGACAGGGACCGAACACCGGGGAGCTGTTTTTT. Protein: CATSRQGPNTGELFF.